This T cell receptor (beta chain) was identified in a study of blood T cells in healthy people across ages (dated by TCRdb to about 2015). Broadly, across the study: In model experiments, template switching captured about one uniquely barcoded TCR beta cDNA molecule for every two T cells. The study measured age-related changes in TCR beta repertoire diversity using deep sequencing normalized with unique cDNA molecular identifiers. The donors were split into four age groups: young (average approximately 16 years), middle-aged (roughly 42), aged (about 56) and long-lived (over 75). Using the same blood draw, the study looked at two additional independent replicas of 1 million unique cDNA reads for two donors, one aged 18 to 29 and the other aged 80 or older.

Library prep was done by 5' RACE. Instrument on record: Illumina HiSeq 2500. A second PCR of roughly 7 to 12 cycles was run with a J-beta primer mix and a sample-barcoded 5' primer. A unique molecular identifier was introduced onto each TCR beta cDNA molecule by a template-switch 5' adaptor carrying 12 random nucleotides. Each sample yielded at least 2.5 million CDR3-containing paired-end reads. First-strand cDNA was synthesized from all RNA with the Mint cDNA synthesis kit, primed by a TRBC-specific oligonucleotide. After uracil-DNA glycosylase treatment, a first 18-cycle PCR used universal primers M1SS and BC2_uni_R on all cDNA. In the source study's methods: Each sample was normalized by randomly selecting 1 million high-quality reads, each carrying a distinct molecular identifier. Reads with shared molecular identifiers were discarded instead of being binned into consensus sequences. CDR3 identification, clonotype clustering and error correction used MiTCR with a Q25 quality threshold and the strictest error-elimination algorithm. A nonparametric unseen species model with Euler transformation was used to estimate a lower bound on total TCR beta diversity. The public reads were reanalyzed by TCRdb: fastp trimming at Q25, MiXCR alignment, in-frame beta chains only. Rows are combined by CDR3 protein, so each entry shows the most common genes and DNA. TCRdb assigned the V and J calls; the authors' analysis was not used. For this sample the table gives hundreds of thousands of distinct CDR3 sequences, of which roughly 24% were detected only once. Roughly 3.1% of the sample is held by the ten biggest clonotypes.

The study at large found these results: Observed TCR beta diversity per million T cells fell roughly linearly with age, and a significant reduction was already apparent by age around 44. Conclusive comparison of naive and antigen-experienced compartments was prevented by the profiling of bulk unsorted PBMCs. Donor CMV infection status was unknown, potentially confounding age-related changes in expanded clonotypes. Compared with the aged group, the long-lived group had more naive CD4+ T cells, fewer expanded clones and increased TCR diversity, suggesting age selection. Estimates of total diversity from one million sequenced T cells were regarded as lower bounds and underestimates. There was a strong correlation between observed TCR beta diversity and the percentage of naive T cells measured by flow cytometry.

Systemically healthy Caucasian individuals from Russia, 39 in total and aged about 6 to 90 years, were included as donors. Each donor gave around 9.8 milliliters of peripheral blood, collected into EDTA-treated Vacutainer tubes. Ficoll-Paque density-gradient centrifugation was used to isolate PBMCs, with at least 6 million per sample. Trizol reagent was used to extract total RNA from the PBMCs, yielding at least 5.5 micrograms per sample. For every donor, an aliquot of PBMCs went through flow cytometry to measure the percentages of naive CD45RAhigh/CD27high T cells. This clonotype was counted a few times. The antigen this receptor binds is unknown. Per-nucleotide qualities are absent, and no much larger clonotype sits a single base away. From a lookup of the germline V gene, CDR1 and CDR2 are MNHEY and SVGAGI. The CDR3 spans 15 residues, from the cysteine through the phenylalanine. Only the CDR3 DNA is retained, 45 bases long and in frame from the first base. The junction shows trimming of 6 bases on V and 10 bases on J, plus 19 bases between the germline ends.

These data were likewise used in another study, on T cells of mothers and their children. As that second study puts it: Donors were nine systemically healthy Caucasian individuals: three mothers and their six children. cDNA synthesis used all of the extracted RNA, with 1.5 ug of RNA in each 15 ul reaction. In the second PCR, the M1S primer added sample barcodes and 2-4 random nucleotides. Over 8.5 million TCR beta CDR3 reads were obtained for each mother, and millions of reads were obtained for each child. Thymic selection similarly shapes TCR recombination output in related and unrelated pairs, with minor effect from inherited differences. Normalized repertoire overlap was always slightly but never significantly higher in related than unrelated mother-child pairs. With a sensitivity of approximately 93 clones per million clonotypes, no persistent microchimeric T cell clones were detected. Deep NGS was used in the study to compare the TCR beta repertoires of mothers and children and to look for features that separate related mother-child pairs from unrelated individuals. The mean age was roughly 44 +/- 4 years for the mothers and about 10 +/- 4 years for the children. After adapter ligation with NEBNext reagents, the libraries were sequenced on Illumina HiSeq 2000 with 100+100 nt paired-end reads. To prevent cross-contamination, the mother and child libraries were prepared one month apart and sequenced in separate runs. Each donor had between about 450,000 and 2,100,000 distinct TCR beta clonotypes identified. Naive TCR beta clonotypes were estimated from low-frequency clonotypes matched to each donor's FACS-determined naive share, without sorting.

The sequence is built from TRBV6-5 and TRBJ1-6; a tentative D match to TRBD1 spans 6 bases. The sample consisted of blood. The sequence derives from a boy under 18 in good health. The CDR3 amino acid sequence is: CASRVLGTMGSPLHF. The sequenced DNA is TGTGCCAGCAGGGTCCTAGGGACAATGGGCTCACCCCTCCACTTT.